A selection of T cell receptor beta chains follows, all from one sample in a study of blood T cell repertoires in COVID-19. Using immunoSEQ multiplex PCR, the repertoire was profiled, and TCRdb retains in-frame clones only, with some absent. The sample has about 150,000 clones, around nine tenths seen once. Source material: peripheral blood. The receptors come from a human donor in a cohort sampled during active COVID-19. Both conserved end residues are part of each CDR3. A D gene is named only where the DNA matches it firmly. Only some rows state a clone size, as once, few, many or a class for expanded clones.

V	size	length	D	J	DNA	CDR3
TRBV2	.	14	.	TRBJ1-2	TGTGCCAGCAGGCGGGGGGCACCTAACTATGGCTACACCTTC	CASRRGAPNYGYTF
TRBV7-7	.	16	.	TRBJ2-5	TGTGCTAGCAGCTTAGGAGGGGGCGCGGGTAGGGAGACCCAGTACTTC	CASSLGGGAGRETQYF
TRBV4-2	.	16	TRBD2	TRBJ2-3	TGTGCCAGCAGCTGGAGGGCTAGCGGGAGTTCAGATACGCAGTATTTT	CASSWRASGSSDTQYF
TRBV7-2	.	16	TRBD1	TRBJ1-2	TGTGCCAGCAGCGCAGGAAGCCGGGACAGGAGGGGTGGCTACACCTTC	CASSAGSRDRRGGYTF
TRBV24-1	.	13	.	TRBJ1-2	TGTGCCACCAGTGAGTCGACTGGCTATGGCTACACCTTC	CATSESTGYGYTF
TRBV7-9	.	15	TRBD2	TRBJ2-3	TGTGCCAGCAGCTTAGGGGCGGGAGTTACAGATACGCAGTATTTT	CASSLGAGVTDTQYF
TRBV11-3	.	15	.	TRBJ2-5	TGTGCCAGCAGCTTAGGTACTGGTGCCCGAGAGACCCAGTACTTC	CASSLGTGARETQYF
TRBV14	.	14	.	TRBJ2-5	TGTGCCAGCAGCCAAGGGCCGAACCAAGAGACCCAGTACTTC	CASSQGPNQETQYF
TRBV28	.	15	TRBD1	TRBJ1-2	TGTGCCAGCAGTACGACAGGGGTGACGGGCTATGGCTACACCTTC	CASSTTGVTGYGYTF
TRBV28	.	15	TRBD1	TRBJ1-4	TGTGCCAGCAGTTTACCAGGGGGCGGGAATGAAAAACTGTTTTTT	CASSLPGGGNEKLFF
TRBV7-9	.	17	TRBD2	TRBJ2-7	TGTGCCAGCAGCCGGGGGGTAGCGGGAGCCCTCTCCTACGAGCAGTACTTC	CASSRGVAGALSYEQYF
TRBV28	.	15	.	TRBJ1-5	TGTGCCAGCAGTTTATCAGGGGAAGGCAATCAGCCCCAGCATTTT	CASSLSGEGNQPQHF
TRBV21-1	.	16	.	TRBJ2-5	TGTGCCAGCAGCAAGTCCCCAGGGGATGTTTTAGAGACCCAGTACTTC	CASSKSPGDVLETQYF
TRBV6-5	.	15	.	TRBJ2-1	TGTGCCAGCAGTTTCTCACTGGACAGCCACAATGAGCAGTTCTTC	CASSFSLDSHNEQFF
TRBV12-3/TRBV12-4	.	13	TRBD1	TRBJ2-5	TGTGCCAGCGGACAGGGGGCTCGGGAGACCCAGTACTTC	CASGQGARETQYF
TRBV28	.	14	.	TRBJ2-7	TGTGCCAGCAGTTTAGGCGGGCCCGCGAGGGAGCAGTACTTC	CASSLGGPAREQYF
TRBV7-2	.	16	TRBD2	TRBJ2-2	TGTGCCAGCAGCTTAGTTCTAGCGGGGGCCACCGGGGAGCTGTTTTTT	CASSLVLAGATGELFF
TRBV6-6	.	16	.	TRBJ1-3	TGTGCCAGCAGTTACTCGACAGGTTTGGGTGGAAACACCATATATTTT	CASSYSTGLGGNTIYF
TRBV6-2/TRBV6-3	.	14	.	TRBJ2-7	TGTGCCAGCAGTTACTCGACGGGGTGGAGCGAGCAGTACTTC	CASSYSTGWSEQYF
TRBV4-2	.	16	TRBD1	TRBJ2-3	TGTGCCAGCAGCCAGGTCCGGGACAGCAGCACAGATACGCAGTATTTT	CASSQVRDSSTDTQYF
TRBV7-9	.	14	.	TRBJ1-1	TGTGCCAGCAGCTTAGGAGGCCGGAACACTGAAGCTTTCTTT	CASSLGGRNTEAFF
TRBV24-1	.	14	.	TRBJ2-7	TGTGCCACCAGTGGAGGGCTAGGGACCTACGAGCAGTACTTC	CATSGGLGTYEQYF
TRBV5-4	.	15	.	TRBJ2-1	TGTGCCAGCAGCTTTTCACTAGCCCTCGGGGATGAGCAGTTCTTC	CASSFSLALGDEQFF
TRBV19	.	16	TRBD1	TRBJ1-1	TGTGCCAGTAGCCCTCTGGGCCTCAGGGGGAATACTGAAGCTTTCTTT	CASSPLGLRGNTEAFF
TRBV28	.	15	TRBD1	TRBJ1-5	TGTGCCAGCAGTCAGGACAGGGGCGGGATGCAGCCCCAGCATTTT	CASSQDRGGMQPQHF
TRBV9	.	17	.	TRBJ2-5	TGTGCCAGCAGCCCACGACCTGGGGGCGCCCTTCAAGAGACCCAGTACTTC	CASSPRPGGALQETQYF
TRBV5-5	.	14	TRBD1	TRBJ2-5	TGTGCCAGCAGCGTGGACAGGCAGGAAGAGACCCAGTACTTC	CASSVDRQEETQYF
TRBV9	.	15	.	TRBJ2-3	TGTGCCAGCAGCGTATCGAGCGATTACACAGATACGCAGTATTTT	CASSVSSDYTDTQYF
TRBV6-1	.	15	.	TRBJ1-6	TGTGCCAGCAGTGATAGGGGAATATACAATTCACCCCTCCACTTT	CASSDRGIYNSPLHF
TRBV7-2	.	13	.	TRBJ1-1	TGTGCCAGCAGCTTGGAGGACTACACTGAAGCTTTCTTT	CASSLEDYTEAFF
TRBV27	.	16	TRBD1	TRBJ2-2	TGTGCCAGCAGTCGACAGGGATCCAGCAACACCGGGGAGCTGTTTTTT	CASSRQGSSNTGELFF
TRBV4-3	.	19	TRBD2	TRBJ2-5	TGCGCCAGCAGCCAAGATCGTGAACTAGCGGGAGGGCCGGGGGAGACCCAGTACTTC	CASSQDRELAGGPGETQYF
TRBV7-5	.	14	.	TRBJ1-5	TGTGCCAGAAGCTTGCCGGGGAGAAAGCAGCCCCAGCATTTT	CARSLPGRKQPQHF
TRBV19	.	15	.	TRBJ2-4	TGTGCCACGGGACCGCAGACTAGGGGTCAAAACATTCAGTACTTC	CATGPQTRGQNIQYF
TRBV30	few	14	.	TRBJ2-2	TGTGCCTGGAGTGTACGGCGGGGCACCGGGGAGCTGTTTTTT	CAWSVRRGTGELFF
TRBV7-2	.	15	TRBD2	TRBJ2-3	TGTGCCAGCAGCTTCCTAGCGGGAGAAAGGAATACGCAGTATTTT	CASSFLAGERNTQYF
TRBV5-1	.	14	.	TRBJ1-5	TGCGCCAGCAGCTTGGAATGGGGAGATCAGCCCCAGCATTTT	CASSLEWGDQPQHF
TRBV18	.	14	.	TRBJ1-1	TGTGCCAGCTCACCACTGGGGGGAAACACTGAAGCTTTCTTT	CASSPLGGNTEAFF
TRBV12-5	.	16	TRBD2	TRBJ2-5	TGTGCTAGTGGTCGCTTACTAGCGGGAGTAACAGAGACCCAGTACTTC	CASGRLLAGVTETQYF
TRBV6-5	.	12	TRBD2	TRBJ2-3	TGTGCCTCTAAGGGAGGGTCCCATACGCAGTATTTT	CASKGGSHTQYF
TRBV28	.	15	.	TRBJ2-3	TGTGCCAGCAGTTTTGAGGACACCGGCACAGATACGCAGTATTTT	CASSFEDTGTDTQYF
TRBV19	few	15	TRBD2	TRBJ2-1	TGTGCCAGTCGTTCGACTAGCGGGATGAACAATGAGCAGTTCTTC	CASRSTSGMNNEQFF